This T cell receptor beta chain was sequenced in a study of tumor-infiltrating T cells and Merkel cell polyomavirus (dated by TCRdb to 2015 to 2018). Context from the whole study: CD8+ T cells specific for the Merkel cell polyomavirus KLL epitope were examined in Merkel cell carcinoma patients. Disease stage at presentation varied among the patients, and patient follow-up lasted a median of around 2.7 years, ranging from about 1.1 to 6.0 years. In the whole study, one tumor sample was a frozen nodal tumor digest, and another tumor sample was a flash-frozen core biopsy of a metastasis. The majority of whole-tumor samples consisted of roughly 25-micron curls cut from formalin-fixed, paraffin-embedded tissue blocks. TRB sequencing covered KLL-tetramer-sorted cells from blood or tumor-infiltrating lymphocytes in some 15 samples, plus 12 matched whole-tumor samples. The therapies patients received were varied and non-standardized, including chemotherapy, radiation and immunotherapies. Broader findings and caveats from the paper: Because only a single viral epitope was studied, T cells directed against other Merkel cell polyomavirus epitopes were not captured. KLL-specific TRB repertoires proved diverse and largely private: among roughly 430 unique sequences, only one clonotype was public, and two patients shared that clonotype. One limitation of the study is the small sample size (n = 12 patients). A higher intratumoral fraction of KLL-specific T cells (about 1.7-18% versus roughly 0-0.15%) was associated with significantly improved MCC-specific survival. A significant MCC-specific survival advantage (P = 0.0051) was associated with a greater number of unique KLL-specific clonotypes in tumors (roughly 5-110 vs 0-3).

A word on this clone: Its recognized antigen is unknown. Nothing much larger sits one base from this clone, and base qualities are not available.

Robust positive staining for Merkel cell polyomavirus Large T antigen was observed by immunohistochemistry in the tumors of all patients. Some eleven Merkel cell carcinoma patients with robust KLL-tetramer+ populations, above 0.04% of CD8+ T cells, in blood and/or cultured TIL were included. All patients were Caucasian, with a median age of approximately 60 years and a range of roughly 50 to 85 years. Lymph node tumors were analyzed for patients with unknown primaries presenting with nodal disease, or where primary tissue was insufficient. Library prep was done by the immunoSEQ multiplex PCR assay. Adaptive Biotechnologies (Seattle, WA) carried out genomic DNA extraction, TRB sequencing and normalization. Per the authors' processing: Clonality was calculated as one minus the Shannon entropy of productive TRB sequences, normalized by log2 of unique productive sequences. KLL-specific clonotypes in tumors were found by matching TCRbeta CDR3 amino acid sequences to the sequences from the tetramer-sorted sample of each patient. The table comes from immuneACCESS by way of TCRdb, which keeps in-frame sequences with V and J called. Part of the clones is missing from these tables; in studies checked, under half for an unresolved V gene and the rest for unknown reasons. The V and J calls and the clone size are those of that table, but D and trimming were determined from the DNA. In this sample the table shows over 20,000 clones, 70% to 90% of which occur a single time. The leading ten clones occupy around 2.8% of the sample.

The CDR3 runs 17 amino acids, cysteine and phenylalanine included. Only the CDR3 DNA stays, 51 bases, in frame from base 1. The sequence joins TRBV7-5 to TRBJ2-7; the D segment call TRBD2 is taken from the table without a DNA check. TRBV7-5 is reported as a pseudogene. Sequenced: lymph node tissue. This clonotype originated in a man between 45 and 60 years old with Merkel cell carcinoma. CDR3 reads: CARSSLCRYRNTYEQYF. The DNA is TGTGCCAGAAGCTCCCTATGCCGGTACCGCAATACCTACGAGCAGTACTTC.